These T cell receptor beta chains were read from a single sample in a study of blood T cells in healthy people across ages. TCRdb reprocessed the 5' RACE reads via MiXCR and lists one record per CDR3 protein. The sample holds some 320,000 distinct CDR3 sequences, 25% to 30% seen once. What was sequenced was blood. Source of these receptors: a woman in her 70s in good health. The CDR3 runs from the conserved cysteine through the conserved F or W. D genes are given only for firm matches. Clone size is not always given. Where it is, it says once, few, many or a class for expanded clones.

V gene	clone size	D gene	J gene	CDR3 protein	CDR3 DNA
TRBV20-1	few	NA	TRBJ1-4	CSASPGRVDEKLFF	TGCAGTGCGTCCCCTGGGAGGGTTGATGAAAAACTGTTTTTT
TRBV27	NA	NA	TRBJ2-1	CASSSLVDEQFF	TGTGCCAGCAGTTCACTAGTCGATGAGCAGTTCTTC
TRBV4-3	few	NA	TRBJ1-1	CASSRERETEAFF	TGCGCCAGCAGCCGAGAACGAGAGACTGAAGCTTTCTTT
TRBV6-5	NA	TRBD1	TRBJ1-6	CASSWGQVANSPLHF	TGTGCCAGCAGCTGGGGACAGGTTGCTAATTCACCCCTCCACTTT
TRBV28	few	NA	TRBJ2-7	CASSLLARSYEQYF	TGTGCCAGCAGTCTTTTAGCTCGGTCCTACGAGCAGTACTTC
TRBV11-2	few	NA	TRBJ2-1	CASSGGASGGNEQFF	TGTGCCAGCAGCGGGGGGGCTAGCGGAGGCAATGAGCAGTTCTTC
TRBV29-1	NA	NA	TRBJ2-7	CSVGSSSYEQYF	TGCAGCGTTGGTTCTAGCTCCTACGAGCAGTACTTC
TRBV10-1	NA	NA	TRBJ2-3	CASSDGGGTDTQYF	TGCGCCAGCAGTGACGGGGGAGGCACAGATACGCAGTATTTT
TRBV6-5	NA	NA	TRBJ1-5	CASRTQQGNQPQHF	TGTGCCAGCAGAACTCAACAGGGCAATCAGCCCCAGCATTTT
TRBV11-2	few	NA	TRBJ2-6	CASSLTEPGANVLTF	TGTGCCAGCAGCTTAACGGAGCCTGGGGCCAACGTCCTGACTTTC
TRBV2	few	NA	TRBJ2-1	CASTLERDFREQFF	TGTGCCAGCACCCTGGAACGGGATTTCCGGGAGCAGTTCTTC
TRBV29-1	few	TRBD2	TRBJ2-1	CSAKLAGTYNEQFF	TGCAGCGCCAAACTAGCGGGAACCTACAATGAGCAGTTCTTC
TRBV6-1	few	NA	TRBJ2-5	CASSARPEETQYF	TGTGCCAGCAGTGCCAGACCCGAGGAGACCCAGTACTTC
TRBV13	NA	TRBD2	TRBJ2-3	CASSLAAGDSSTDTQYF	TGTGCCAGCAGCCTAGCGGCCGGGGACTCGAGCACAGATACGCAGTATTTT
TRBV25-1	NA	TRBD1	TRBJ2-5	CVSSEFNRGETQYF	TGTGTCAGCAGTGAATTTAACAGGGGTGAGACCCAGTACTTC
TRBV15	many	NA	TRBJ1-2	CATSRDNGYGYTF	TGTGCCACCAGCAGAGACAACGGCTATGGCTACACCTTC
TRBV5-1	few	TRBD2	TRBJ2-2	CASRLGRVAGELFF	TGCGCCAGCAGGCTAGGGAGGGTTGCCGGGGAGCTGTTTTTT
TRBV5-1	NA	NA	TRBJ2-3	CASSSREEAPTDTQYF	TGCGCCAGCAGCTCCAGGGAAGAGGCCCCCACAGATACGCAGTATTTT
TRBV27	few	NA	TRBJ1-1	CASTPAGSVSEAFF	TGTGCCAGCACTCCAGCGGGGTCCGTGTCTGAAGCTTTCTTT
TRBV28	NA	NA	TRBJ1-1	CASSEPTVNTEAFF	TGTGCCAGCAGTGAGCCGACGGTGAACACTGAAGCTTTCTTT
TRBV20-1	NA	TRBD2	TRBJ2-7	CSARLANEQYF	TGCAGTGCAAGACTAGCGAACGAGCAGTACTTC
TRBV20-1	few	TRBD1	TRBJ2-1	CSAPTRGRFHNEQFF	TGCAGTGCCCCAACCAGGGGGCGCTTCCACAATGAGCAGTTCTTC
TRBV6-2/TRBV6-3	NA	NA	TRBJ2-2	CASSYPTGAPGLGLNTGELFF	TGTGCCAGCAGTTACCCTACAGGGGCACCGGGACTAGGCCTGAACACCGGGGAGCTGTTTTTT
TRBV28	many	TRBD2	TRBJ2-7	CASRTQGLGYEQYF	TGTGCCAGCAGAACTCAGGGACTAGGCTACGAGCAGTACTTC
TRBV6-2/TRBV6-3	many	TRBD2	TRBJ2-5	CASRELAGSQETQYF	TGTGCCAGCAGGGAACTAGCGGGCTCCCAAGAGACCCAGTACTTC
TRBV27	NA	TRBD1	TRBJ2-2	CASTPRTGNAYVGELFF	TGTGCCAGCACTCCGAGGACAGGGAACGCTTATGTCGGGGAGCTGTTTTTT
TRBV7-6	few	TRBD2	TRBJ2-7	CASSLETSGHYEQYF	TGTGCCAGCAGCTTAGAGACTAGCGGGCACTACGAGCAGTACTTC